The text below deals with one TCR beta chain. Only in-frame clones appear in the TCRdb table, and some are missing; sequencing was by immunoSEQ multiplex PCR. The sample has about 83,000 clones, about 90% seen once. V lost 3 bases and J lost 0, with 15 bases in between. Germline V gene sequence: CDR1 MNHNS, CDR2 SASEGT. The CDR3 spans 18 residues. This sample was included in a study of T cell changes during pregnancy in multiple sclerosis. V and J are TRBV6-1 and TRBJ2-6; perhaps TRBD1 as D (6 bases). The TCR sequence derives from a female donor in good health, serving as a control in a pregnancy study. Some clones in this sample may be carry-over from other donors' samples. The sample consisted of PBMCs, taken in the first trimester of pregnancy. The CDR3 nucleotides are TGTGCCAGCAGTGATCCTGGACAGCGAGGCTCTGGGGCCAACGTCCTGACTTTC. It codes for CASSDPGQRGSGANVLTF.